The 9 T cell receptor beta chains in this list originate from one sample, sequenced in a study of STAT5B mutations in CD4+ large granular lymphocyte leukemia. Using immunoSEQ multiplex PCR, the repertoire was profiled, and TCRdb retains in-frame clones only, with some absent. The data show about 40,000 clones, about four fifths seen once. Source material: CD4+ T cells from blood buffy coats. The source of these receptors is a human donor in good health.

This chain joins TRBV4-1 and TRBJ2-1; TRBD1 matches 8 bases. This CDR3 is built from 15 residues. J gave up 8 bases and V 3 bases, and 9 bases lay outside the gene matches. The germline gives CDR1 MGHRA, CDR2 YSYEKL. CDR3 DNA sequence: TGCGCCAGCAGCCAGCCGGGACAGGTGAGGCATGAGCAGTTCTTC. The encoded protein is CASSQPGQVRHEQFF.

V usage is TRBV23-1 and J usage is TRBJ2-7, with D possibly matching TRBD1 (6 bases). TRBV23-1 belongs to the ORF category, with a function that is uncertain. The CDR3 totals 13 residues. This CDR3 is CAPFGTSPNEQYF. Here the CDR3 DNA reads TGCGCACCCTTCGGGACAAGCCCTAACGAGCAGTACTTC.

This clone came up once. This chain joins TRBV27 and TRBJ2-1, with 11 positions matching TRBD2. Germline CDR1 reads MNHEY; CDR2 reads SMNVEV (reference sequence). Trimming removed 4 bases from V and 7 bases from J; junction bases left unmatched: 6. The CDR3 is 15 residues long. This CDR3 is CASSSTSGRTNEQFF. The CDR3 DNA reads TGTGCCAGCAGTTCAACTAGCGGGAGAACGAATGAGCAGTTCTTC.

The genes are TRBV7-9 and TRBJ2-7; D unclear. CDR1 is SEHNR and CDR2 is FQNEAQ in the germline V gene (reference sequence). The CDR3 extends over 11 amino acids. With 5 bases removed from V and 5 bases from J, the gap between germline ends came to 7 bases. CDR3 DNA sequence: TGTGCCAGCAGCCAAGGGAACGAGCAGTACTTC. Amino acids: CASSQGNEQYF.

V is TRBV10-3 and J is TRBJ2-1, with no clear D. CDR1 is ENHRY, CDR2 SYGVKD, per germline. The CDR3 extends over 15 amino acids. V was shortened by 2 bases and J by 6 bases, with 14 bases between the two germline ends. The CDR3 DNA sequence: TGTGCCATCAGTGAGGGGAAAAGGCTGGGCAATGAGCAGTTCTTC. As protein: CAISEGKRLGNEQFF.

V and J are TRBV30 and TRBJ2-3; no clear D gene. Germline V gene sequence: CDR1 GTSNPN, CDR2 SVGIG (reference sequence). This CDR3 spans 12 amino acids. Deletions cut 1 base from V and 5 bases from J, with 7 bases between. The CDR3 is CAWSAPVDTQYF. The CDR3 DNA is TGTGCCTGGAGTGCCCCGGTAGATACGCAGTATTTT.

The rearrangement uses TRBV30 and TRBJ2-7; 11 bases line up with TRBD2. J was trimmed by 4 bases and V by 2 bases; bases with no gene match: 7. Germline CDR1 reads GTSNPN; CDR2 reads SVGIG (reference sequence). CDR3 length equals 15 residues. The CDR3 nucleotides read TGTGCCTGGAGTTCTGGGACTAGCGGAGATTACGAGCAGTACTTC. This sequence encodes CAWSSGTSGDYEQYF.

The genes are TRBV19 and TRBJ1-5; a weak D match, TRBD1 (5 bases). From germline, CDR1 is LNHDA and CDR2 SQIVND (reference sequence). CDR3 length: 18 residues. Trimming took 2 bases from V and 3 from J, leaving 20 bases between them. In nucleotides, the CDR3 is TGTGCCAGTAGTATAACTTCGGGGCTCAGCAGGACCAATCAGCCCCAGCATTTT. Protein: CASSITSGLSRTNQPQHF.

The chain is built from TRBV6-1 and TRBJ1-5, with D possibly being TRBD1 (5 bases). V shed 1 base and J shed 4 bases, with 20 bases lying between them. Per the germline V gene, CDR1 is MNHNS and CDR2 is SASEGT. CDR3 length equals 18 residues. This CDR3 reads CASSEVGSGGFTNQPQHF. The CDR3 coding sequence is TGTGCCAGCAGTGAAGTGGGGTCGGGGGGGTTTACAAATCAGCCCCAGCATTTT.